The rows below give T cell receptor beta chains drawn from one sample of a study of CD8+ T cells in alopecia areata. Produced via immunoSEQ multiplex PCR; TCRdb's table is partial and in-frame only. The data show about 270,000 clones, 50% to 75% seen once. The starting material was CD4+ T cells sorted from blood, obtained at roughly week 53, from a patient treated with tofacitinib. Receptors were obtained from a human donor with alopecia areata. The CDR3 runs from the conserved cysteine through the conserved F or W. Each record gives: J gene, CDR3 length, V gene, clone size, D gene, CDR3 protein, CDR3 DNA. The D gene is left open where the match is weak. Size values are once, few and many counts, or a class for expanded clones, and some rows have none.

>TRBJ2-7|10|TRBV23-1|few|NA
CASSPREQYF
TGCGCCAGCAGTCCACGAGAGCAGTACTTC
>TRBJ1-2|15|TRBV2|NA|TRBD1
CASTTGTGVIEGYTF
TGTGCCAGCACGACCGGGACAGGGGTAATAGAGGGCTACACCTTC
>TRBJ2-7|14|TRBV5-1|few|NA
CASSLDRSSYEQYF
TGCGCCAGCAGCTTGGACAGGAGCTCCTACGAGCAGTACTTC
>TRBJ2-5|15|TRBV7-6|NA|NA
CASSLLGDRQETQYF
TGTGCCAGCAGCTTACTGGGAGACCGACAAGAGACCCAGTACTTC
>TRBJ2-5|13|TRBV29-1|NA|TRBD2
CSVEEGGGETQYF
TGCAGCGTTGAGGAGGGCGGGGGAGAGACCCAGTACTTC
>TRBJ1-5|15|TRBV5-4|NA|NA
CASSLMGDSNQPQHF
TGTGCCAGCAGCTTGATGGGCGATAGCAATCAGCCCCAGCATTTT
>TRBJ2-1|14|TRBV30|NA|NA
CAWNEGSSYNEQFF
TGTGCCTGGAATGAAGGGAGCTCCTACAATGAGCAGTTCTTC
>TRBJ1-1|14|TRBV6-5|NA|NA
CASSYTRGRTEAFF
TGTGCCAGCAGTTACACTCGAGGGAGGACTGAAGCTTTCTTT
>TRBJ2-7|12|TRBV5-6|NA|NA
CASSLSPYEQYF
TGTGCCAGCAGCTTGTCCCCCTACGAGCAGTACTTC
>TRBJ1-2|15|TRBV15|NA|NA
CATSRGVFGENGYTF
TGTGCCACCAGCAGAGGGGTTTTTGGAGAGAATGGCTACACCTTC
>TRBJ2-1|15|TRBV4-1|few|NA
CASSQGDSSYNEQFF
TGCGCCAGCAGCCAAGGGGACTCCTCCTACAATGAGCAGTTCTTC
>TRBJ1-4|13|TRBV29-1|NA|NA
CSVGTTSGEKLFF
TGCAGCGTTGGGACAACTTCGGGTGAAAAACTGTTTTTT
>TRBJ1-1|13|TRBV30|few|NA
CAWSHTLNTEAFF
TGTGCCTGGTCCCACACACTGAACACTGAAGCTTTCTTT
>TRBJ2-4|16|TRBV9|NA|NA
CASSLWDESPQNIQYF
TGTGCCAGCAGCCTATGGGACGAGAGTCCCCAAAACATTCAGTACTTC
>TRBJ1-5|13|TRBV2|NA|TRBD1
CASRLQGDQPQHF
TGTGCCAGCAGACTACAGGGGGATCAGCCCCAGCATTTT
>TRBJ2-1|11|TRBV29-1|few|NA
CSVGEYNEQFF
TGCAGCGTTGGAGAGTACAATGAGCAGTTCTTC
>TRBJ2-5|15|TRBV9|NA|NA
CASSTAPHSQETQYF
TGTGCCAGCAGCACGGCCCCACACAGCCAAGAGACCCAGTACTTC
>TRBJ1-2|13|TRBV2|NA|NA
CASSEGTRYGYTF
TGTGCCAGCAGTGAAGGGACACGCTATGGCTACACCTTC
>TRBJ1-1|11|TRBV20-1|NA|NA
CSAWGGPEAFF
TGCAGTGCTTGGGGGGGACCTGAAGCTTTCTTT
>TRBJ2-1|16|TRBV7-7|few|TRBD1
CASSQRGLSSYNEQFF
TGTGCTAGCAGCCAGAGGGGGCTGAGCTCCTACAATGAGCAGTTCTTC
>TRBJ2-2|15|TRBV7-9|few|NA
CASSLGQINTGELFF
TGTGCCAGCAGCTTAGGGCAGATCAACACCGGGGAGCTGTTTTTT
>TRBJ1-1|15|TRBV11-2|many|NA
CASSPDGPRVSEAFF
TGTGCCAGCAGCCCGGATGGCCCGAGGGTGTCTGAAGCTTTCTTT
>TRBJ2-5|14|TRBV7-2|NA|TRBD2
CASSRRGGQETQYF
TGTGCCAGCAGCCGGCGGGGGGGCCAAGAGACCCAGTACTTC
>TRBJ1-6|14|TRBV7-9|NA|TRBD1
CASTHGQVWSPLHF
TGTGCCAGCACCCATGGACAGGTGTGGTCACCCCTCCACTTT
>TRBJ2-2|13|TRBV5-6|NA|NA
CASNPPNTGELFF
TGTGCCAGCAACCCTCCGAACACCGGGGAGCTGTTTTTT
>TRBJ2-2|15|TRBV6-5|NA|NA
CASRGTFLNTGELFF
TGTGCCAGCAGAGGGACGTTCCTGAACACCGGGGAGCTGTTTTTT
>TRBJ1-2|14|TRBV27|once|NA
CASSFRSANYGYTF
TGTGCCAGCAGTTTCCGATCAGCTAACTATGGCTACACCTTC
>TRBJ2-3|14|TRBV7-3|once|NA
CASSLNRVTDTQYF
TGTGCCAGCAGCTTAAACAGGGTTACAGATACGCAGTATTTT
>TRBJ2-5|13|TRBV9|NA|NA
CASSSRVRETQYF
TGTGCCAGCAGCAGTAGGGTCAGGGAGACCCAGTACTTC
>TRBJ2-7|14|TRBV6-6|NA|TRBD1
CASSRQGAGYEQYF
TGTGCCAGCAGTCGCCAGGGGGCTGGGTACGAGCAGTACTTC
>TRBJ1-1|14|TRBV18|NA|NA
CASSQAPEGDRAFF
TGTGCCAGCTCACAGGCGCCCGAGGGGGATCGGGCTTTCTTT
>TRBJ1-1|15|TRBV2|NA|NA
CASRGEGMVNTEAFF
TGTGCCAGCCGGGGCGAGGGGATGGTGAACACTGAAGCTTTCTTT
>TRBJ2-7|15|TRBV10-3|NA|TRBD1
CAISRMGQGAYEQYF
TGTGCCATCAGTAGGATGGGACAGGGGGCGTACGAGCAGTACTTC
>TRBJ1-2|15|TRBV4-1|once|TRBD1
CASSQVAGGSYGYTF
TGCGCCAGCAGCCAAGTGGCAGGGGGAAGCTATGGCTACACCTTC
>TRBJ1-2|13|TRBV7-8|few|NA
CASSREGRRGYTF
TGTGCCAGCAGCCGCGAGGGGAGGAGGGGCTACACCTTC
>TRBJ1-6|13|TRBV30|NA|NA
CAWSGAGDSPLHF
TGTGCCTGGAGTGGGGCGGGGGATTCACCCCTCCACTTT
>TRBJ2-5|16|TRBV9|NA|TRBD1
CASSVGQGVRGETQYF
TGTGCCAGCAGCGTCGGACAGGGGGTGAGAGGGGAGACCCAGTACTTC
>TRBJ1-6|12|TRBV10-3|few|NA
CAIRGGNSPLHF
TGTGCCATCCGCGGGGGTAATTCACCCCTCCACTTT
>TRBJ2-3|15|TRBV5-1|NA|TRBD2
CASSLAGGPPDTQYF
TGCGCCAGCAGCCTAGCGGGGGGGCCCCCAGATACGCAGTATTTT
>TRBJ2-7|11|TRBV7-9|NA|NA
CASSGNYEQYF
TGTGCCAGCAGCGGAAACTACGAGCAGTACTTC
>TRBJ2-3|14|TRBV7-2|NA|NA
CASSRPSPPDTQYF
TGTGCCAGCAGCCGGCCCTCCCCCCCAGATACGCAGTATTTT
>TRBJ1-5|14|TRBV19|NA|NA
CASSIGSGNQPQHF
TGTGCCAGTAGTATTGGGTCAGGCAATCAGCCCCAGCATTTT
>TRBJ2-2|13|TRBV6-6|few|NA
CASRDKLTGELFF
TGTGCCAGCCGGGACAAGCTCACCGGGGAGCTGTTTTTT
>TRBJ1-5|13|TRBV5-1|NA|NA
CASSRDLDQPQHF
TGCGCCAGCAGCCGGGACCTCGATCAGCCCCAGCATTTT
>TRBJ1-1|13|TRBV30|NA|NA
CAWRRYPSTEAFF
TGTGCCTGGAGAAGGTACCCCAGCACTGAAGCTTTCTTT
>TRBJ1-1|11|TRBV29-1|NA|NA
CSVVVNTEAFF
TGCAGCGTTGTTGTGAACACTGAAGCTTTCTTT
>TRBJ1-3|15|TRBV5-1|few|NA
CASRTDLSSGNTIYF
TGCGCCAGCAGGACCGATCTCAGCTCTGGAAACACCATATATTTT
>TRBJ2-3|13|TRBV19|NA|NA
CATVHPAGYTQYF
TGTGCCACCGTACACCCGGCCGGGTATACGCAGTATTTT
>TRBJ2-5|15|TRBV29-1|NA|NA
CSVEESRGLGETQYF
TGCAGCGTTGAAGAATCACGCGGGCTGGGAGAGACCCAGTACTTC
>TRBJ2-5|13|TRBV7-9|NA|NA
CASSLRQQETQYF
TGTGCCAGCAGCTTACGGCAGCAAGAGACCCAGTACTTC
>TRBJ1-1|12|TRBV29-1|NA|NA
CSVEPLNTEAFF
TGCAGCGTTGAACCCCTGAACACTGAAGCTTTCTTT
>TRBJ2-2|14|TRBV6-1|NA|NA
CATRPGVSTGELFF
TGTGCCACCCGGCCGGGGGTGAGCACCGGGGAGCTGTTTTTT
>TRBJ1-6|14|TRBV7-2|NA|NA
CASSLGTVGSPLHF
TGTGCCAGCAGCTTAGGGACAGTAGGTTCACCCCTCCACTTT
>TRBJ2-3|12|TRBV29-1|NA|NA
CSIDTYRDTQYF
TGCAGCATCGACACTTACAGAGATACGCAGTATTTT